These T cell receptor beta chains were read from a single sample in a study of T cells after yellow fever vaccination. TCRdb fed the 5' RACE reads into MiXCR, producing one record per CDR3 protein. There are about 300,000 distinct CDR3 sequences in the sample; 8.7% occur only once, and about 3% lies in the top ten. This specimen was CD4+ T cells sorted from PBMCs, taken 5 days after the yellow fever booster vaccination. The receptor source for this set is a man aged 18-30 years who received the YFV17D yellow fever vaccine. The CDR3 runs from the conserved cysteine through the conserved F or W. The order of the fields is J gene, V gene, clone size, D gene, CDR3 DNA, CDR3 protein. D genes are given only for firm matches. Only some rows state a clone size, as once, few, many or a class for expanded clones.

j_call: TRBJ1-4
v_call: TRBV9
clone_size: .
d_call: .
cdr3_nt: TGTGCCAGCAGCGTCGGCAGTGAGGGTGAAAAACTGTTTTTT
cdr3_aa: CASSVGSEGEKLFF

j_call: TRBJ1-5
v_call: TRBV5-5
clone_size: many
d_call: TRBD1
cdr3_nt: TGTGCCAGCAGCCCCACTGGACAGGGAGGTTTTAGCAATCAGCCCCAGCATTTT
cdr3_aa: CASSPTGQGGFSNQPQHF

j_call: TRBJ1-5
v_call: TRBV4-2
clone_size: many
d_call: .
cdr3_nt: TGTGCCAGCAGCCAAGATCAACCTTCCCAGCCCCAGCATTTT
cdr3_aa: CASSQDQPSQPQHF

j_call: TRBJ2-2
v_call: TRBV25-1
clone_size: few
d_call: .
cdr3_nt: TGTGCCAGCAAAGGACACGGGACGGAGGCCGGGGAGCTGTTTTTT
cdr3_aa: CASKGHGTEAGELFF

j_call: TRBJ2-5
v_call: TRBV18
clone_size: .
d_call: .
cdr3_nt: TGTGCCAGCTCACCCTCGAGCGAGACCCAGTACTTC
cdr3_aa: CASSPSSETQYF

j_call: TRBJ2-5
v_call: TRBV2
clone_size: .
d_call: TRBD2
cdr3_nt: TGTGCCAGCACCGGACTAGCGGAAGAGACCCAGTACTTC
cdr3_aa: CASTGLAEETQYF

j_call: TRBJ1-2
v_call: TRBV7-9
clone_size: many
d_call: .
cdr3_nt: TGTGCCAGCAGCCAGGGACGGGGCAGTGGCTACACCTTC
cdr3_aa: CASSQGRGSGYTF

j_call: TRBJ2-5
v_call: TRBV5-1
clone_size: .
d_call: TRBD2
cdr3_nt: TGCGCCAGCAGCGGAGGACTAGCGACTAAAGAGACCCAGTACTTC
cdr3_aa: CASSGGLATKETQYF

j_call: TRBJ2-7
v_call: TRBV5-5
clone_size: .
d_call: .
cdr3_nt: TGTGCCAGCAGCCAGGGCCCAGACGGTTACGAGCAGTACTTC
cdr3_aa: CASSQGPDGYEQYF

j_call: TRBJ2-1
v_call: TRBV11-2
clone_size: .
d_call: .
cdr3_nt: TGTGCCAGCAGCGCCCGGACAGCCCAGGGATTACCAATAATAAAAGGGAATGAGCAGTTCTTC
cdr3_aa: CASSARTAQGLPIIKGNEQFF

j_call: TRBJ1-2
v_call: TRBV25-1
clone_size: .
d_call: .
cdr3_nt: TGTGCCAGCACCCTCTGGGGAGGGTTCGGCTACACCTTC
cdr3_aa: CASTLWGGFGYTF

j_call: TRBJ2-3
v_call: TRBV12-3/TRBV12-4
clone_size: many
d_call: TRBD2
cdr3_nt: TGTGCCAGCAGGCCCCCGGGACTAGAAACAGATACGCAGTATTTT
cdr3_aa: CASRPPGLETDTQYF

j_call: TRBJ2-2
v_call: TRBV20-1
clone_size: .
d_call: .
cdr3_nt: TGCAGTGCTAGGGCCTCGTCTACCATCGGGGAGCTGTTTTTT
cdr3_aa: CSARASSTIGELFF

j_call: TRBJ1-2
v_call: TRBV6-1
clone_size: few
d_call: .
cdr3_nt: TGTGCCAGCAGTGAGCTATGGGGCCGGGGCTACACCTTC
cdr3_aa: CASSELWGRGYTF

j_call: TRBJ1-4
v_call: TRBV7-6
clone_size: .
d_call: TRBD1
cdr3_nt: TGTGCCAGCAGCTTAGACGGAGGGGGCGACCGAAAACTGTTTTTT
cdr3_aa: CASSLDGGGDRKLFF

j_call: TRBJ2-3
v_call: TRBV6-1
clone_size: many
d_call: TRBD2
cdr3_nt: TGTGCCAGCAGTGCGGGGGGGGGCACAGATACGCAGTATTTT
cdr3_aa: CASSAGGGTDTQYF

j_call: TRBJ2-1
v_call: TRBV9
clone_size: .
d_call: .
cdr3_nt: TGTGCCAGCAGCGTAATAGGAGGGCCCATCAATGAGCAGTTCTTC
cdr3_aa: CASSVIGGPINEQFF

j_call: TRBJ1-4
v_call: TRBV6-5
clone_size: few
d_call: .
cdr3_nt: TGTGCCAGCAGCGCACCTGGTGAAAAACTGTTTTTT
cdr3_aa: CASSAPGEKLFF

j_call: TRBJ2-5
v_call: TRBV5-1
clone_size: many
d_call: .
cdr3_nt: TGCGCCAGCAGCTTGGGCTCAGAAGAGACCCAGTACTTC
cdr3_aa: CASSLGSEETQYF

j_call: TRBJ2-2
v_call: TRBV18
clone_size: few
d_call: .
cdr3_nt: TGTGCCAGCCGTAGAACAGAGAACACCGGGGAGCTGTTTTTT
cdr3_aa: CASRRTENTGELFF

j_call: TRBJ1-2
v_call: TRBV6-4
clone_size: .
d_call: .
cdr3_nt: TGTGCCAGCGGAGGCAGGTTACCCCACTATGGCTACACCTTC
cdr3_aa: CASGGRLPHYGYTF

j_call: TRBJ2-7
v_call: TRBV27
clone_size: .
d_call: .
cdr3_nt: TGTGCCAGCAGTTTATCGTCAGGGGACAACGAGCAGTACTTC
cdr3_aa: CASSLSSGDNEQYF

j_call: TRBJ2-7
v_call: TRBV10-3
clone_size: .
d_call: TRBD1
cdr3_nt: TGTGCCATCAGTGGCGTTAAGTCGGGGACAGGGGTCGACGAGCAGTACTTC
cdr3_aa: CAISGVKSGTGVDEQYF

j_call: TRBJ2-1
v_call: TRBV3-1
clone_size: few
d_call: .
cdr3_nt: TGTGCCAGCAGTTCCCCGCTCCGGGACTCTTCCAATGAGCAGTTCTTC
cdr3_aa: CASSSPLRDSSNEQFF

j_call: TRBJ2-7
v_call: TRBV11-2
clone_size: many
d_call: .
cdr3_nt: TGTGCCAGCAGCTTAGATTGGGGGGTACACGAGCAGTACTTC
cdr3_aa: CASSLDWGVHEQYF

j_call: TRBJ2-1
v_call: TRBV11-2
clone_size: few
d_call: .
cdr3_nt: TGTGCCAGCAGCCACACTAAGGGGAGGAAGAATGAGCAGTTCTTC
cdr3_aa: CASSHTKGRKNEQFF

j_call: TRBJ1-3
v_call: TRBV5-5
clone_size: .
d_call: .
cdr3_nt: TGTGCCAGCAGCTCGCCGGGCAGGAGCTCTGGAAACACCATATATTTT
cdr3_aa: CASSSPGRSSGNTIYF

j_call: TRBJ1-6
v_call: TRBV4-3
clone_size: few
d_call: .
cdr3_nt: TGCGCCAGCAGAAAAGACTTAGGGTCTAATAATTCACCCCTCCACTTT
cdr3_aa: CASRKDLGSNNSPLHF

j_call: TRBJ2-1
v_call: TRBV6-5
clone_size: few
d_call: .
cdr3_nt: TGTGCCAGTGGGAGGGGGGACGCCTACAATGAGCAGTTCTTC
cdr3_aa: CASGRGDAYNEQFF

j_call: TRBJ1-4
v_call: TRBV4-3
clone_size: many
d_call: .
cdr3_nt: TGCGCCAGCAGCCTCCAGCGTCGTGAAAAACTGTTTTTT
cdr3_aa: CASSLQRREKLFF

j_call: TRBJ2-3
v_call: TRBV4-3
clone_size: many
d_call: .
cdr3_nt: TGCGCCAGCAGCCAAGGGTTAGGGGACCGCACAGATACGCAGTATTTT
cdr3_aa: CASSQGLGDRTDTQYF

j_call: TRBJ2-5
v_call: TRBV4-1
clone_size: few
d_call: TRBD2
cdr3_nt: TGCGCCAGCAGATCAATAGCGGGGCCGGACGTGAAGACCCAGTACTTC
cdr3_aa: CASRSIAGPDVKTQYF

j_call: TRBJ1-6
v_call: TRBV5-1
clone_size: .
d_call: .
cdr3_nt: TGCGCCAGCAGCTTGCAACCCTCTAATTCACCCCTCCACTTT
cdr3_aa: CASSLQPSNSPLHF

j_call: TRBJ2-4
v_call: TRBV28
clone_size: many
d_call: .
cdr3_nt: TGTGCCAGCGTTGACAGCAGCGATAACATTCAGTACTTC
cdr3_aa: CASVDSSDNIQYF

j_call: TRBJ1-4
v_call: TRBV5-4
clone_size: .
d_call: TRBD1
cdr3_nt: TGTGCCAGCAGCGACCGACAGGGGGGCTCTGAAAAACTGTTTTTT
cdr3_aa: CASSDRQGGSEKLFF

j_call: TRBJ2-3
v_call: TRBV7-2
clone_size: .
d_call: TRBD1
cdr3_nt: TGTGCCAGCAGCTTATGGTCAGGGGGCGCAGATACGCAGTATTTT
cdr3_aa: CASSLWSGGADTQYF

j_call: TRBJ1-6
v_call: TRBV4-3
clone_size: few
d_call: .
cdr3_nt: TGCGCCAGCAGCCAAGATATTGAGGGGCATTCACCCCTCCACTTT
cdr3_aa: CASSQDIEGHSPLHF

j_call: TRBJ2-7
v_call: TRBV5-1
clone_size: few
d_call: TRBD2
cdr3_nt: TGCGCCAGCTCTCCTCAGGCGGGGGAAGGGATGTACGAGCAGTACTTC
cdr3_aa: CASSPQAGEGMYEQYF

j_call: TRBJ1-5
v_call: TRBV7-3
clone_size: few
d_call: .
cdr3_nt: TGTGCCAGCAGCTTAACCAGAGATCAGCCCCAGCATTTT
cdr3_aa: CASSLTRDQPQHF

j_call: TRBJ2-3
v_call: TRBV9
clone_size: few
d_call: .
cdr3_nt: TGTGCCAGCAGCGTAGCGGGGGTGTCAGATACGCAGTATTTT
cdr3_aa: CASSVAGVSDTQYF

j_call: TRBJ2-5
v_call: TRBV5-4
clone_size: .
d_call: .
cdr3_nt: TGTGCCAGCAGCCCATCGCGGTGGGGGCTAGAGAAAGAGACCCAGTACTTC
cdr3_aa: CASSPSRWGLEKETQYF

j_call: TRBJ2-3
v_call: TRBV6-5
clone_size: .
d_call: TRBD1
cdr3_nt: TGTGCCAGCAAGACAGGGGCCGCCACAGATACGCAGTATTTT
cdr3_aa: CASKTGAATDTQYF

j_call: TRBJ2-1
v_call: TRBV9
clone_size: .
d_call: TRBD1
cdr3_nt: TGTGCCAGCAGCCTGACAGGGTCCTCCTACAATGAGCAGTTCTTC
cdr3_aa: CASSLTGSSYNEQFF

j_call: TRBJ2-2
v_call: TRBV12-3/TRBV12-4
clone_size: many
d_call: TRBD2
cdr3_nt: TGTGCCAGCAGTTTACGACTAGCTGGCACCGGGGAGCTGTTTTTT
cdr3_aa: CASSLRLAGTGELFF

j_call: TRBJ1-2
v_call: TRBV29-1
clone_size: few
d_call: .
cdr3_nt: TGCAGCGTTGAGCCCGCAGGTGGCAGGAACTATGGCTACACCTTC
cdr3_aa: CSVEPAGGRNYGYTF

j_call: TRBJ2-5
v_call: TRBV6-2/TRBV6-3
clone_size: .
d_call: TRBD2
cdr3_nt: TGTGCCAGCAGCCGGGGACTAGCGGGACTAGAGACCCAGTACTTC
cdr3_aa: CASSRGLAGLETQYF

j_call: TRBJ1-5
v_call: TRBV12-3/TRBV12-4
clone_size: .
d_call: .
cdr3_nt: TGTGCCAGCAGTCTTCATTGGGGGCAGGGCAATCAGCCCCAGCATTTT
cdr3_aa: CASSLHWGQGNQPQHF

j_call: TRBJ1-4
v_call: TRBV4-1
clone_size: .
d_call: .
cdr3_nt: TGCGCCAGCAGCCAAGGGGCCCTAAATGAAAAACTGTTTTTT
cdr3_aa: CASSQGALNEKLFF